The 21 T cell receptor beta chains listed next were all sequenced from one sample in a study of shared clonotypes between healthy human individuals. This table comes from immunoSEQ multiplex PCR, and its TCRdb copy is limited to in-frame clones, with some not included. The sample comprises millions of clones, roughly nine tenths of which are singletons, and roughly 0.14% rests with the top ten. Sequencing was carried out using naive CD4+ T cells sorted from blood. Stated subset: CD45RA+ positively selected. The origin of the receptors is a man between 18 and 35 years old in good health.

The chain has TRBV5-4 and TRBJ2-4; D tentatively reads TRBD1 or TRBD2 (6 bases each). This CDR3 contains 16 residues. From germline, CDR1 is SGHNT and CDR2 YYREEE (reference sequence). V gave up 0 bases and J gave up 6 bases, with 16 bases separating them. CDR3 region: CASSLEPQGRGNIQYF. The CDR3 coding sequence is TGTGCCAGCAGCTTGGAACCGCAGGGGCGGGGAAACATTCAGTACTTC.

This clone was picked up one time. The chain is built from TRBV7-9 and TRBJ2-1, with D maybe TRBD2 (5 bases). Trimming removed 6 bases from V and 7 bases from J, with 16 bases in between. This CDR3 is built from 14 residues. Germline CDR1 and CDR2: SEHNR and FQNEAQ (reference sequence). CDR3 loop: CASRVIANSNEQFF. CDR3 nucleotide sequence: TGTGCCAGCAGGGTAATAGCGAACTCAAATGAGCAGTTCTTC.

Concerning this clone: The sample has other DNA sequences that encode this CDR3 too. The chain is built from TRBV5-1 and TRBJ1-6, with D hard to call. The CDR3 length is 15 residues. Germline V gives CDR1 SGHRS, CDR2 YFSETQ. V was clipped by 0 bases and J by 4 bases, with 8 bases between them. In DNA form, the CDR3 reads TGCGCCAGCAGCTTGGATCGTGGTTATAATTCACCCCTCCACTTT. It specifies CASSLDRGYNSPLHF.

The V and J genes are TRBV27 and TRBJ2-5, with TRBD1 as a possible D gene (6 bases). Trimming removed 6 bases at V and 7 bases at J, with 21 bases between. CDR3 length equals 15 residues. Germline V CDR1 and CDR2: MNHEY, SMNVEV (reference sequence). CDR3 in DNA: TGTGCCAGCAGCTCAGCGACAGGCCCCGTTGGGACCCAGTACTTC. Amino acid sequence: CASSSATGPVGTQYF.

The CDR3 here is CAISEGSGGNTGELFF. Written as DNA, the CDR3 is TGTGCCATCAGTGAGGGTAGCGGGGGGAACACCGGGGAGCTGTTTTTT. The chain has TRBV10-3 and TRBJ2-2; 9 bases fit TRBD2. The CDR3 extends over 16 amino acids. V dropped 2 bases and J dropped 1; count of bases not matched to a gene: 2. Per germline, CDR1 ENHRY and CDR2 SYGVKD.

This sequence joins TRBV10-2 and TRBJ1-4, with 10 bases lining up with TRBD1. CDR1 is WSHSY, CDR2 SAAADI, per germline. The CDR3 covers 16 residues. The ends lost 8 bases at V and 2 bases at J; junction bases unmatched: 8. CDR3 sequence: CASGDRGASTNEKLFF. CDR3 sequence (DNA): TGCGCCAGCGGGGACAGGGGAGCGTCTACTAATGAAAAACTGTTTTTT.

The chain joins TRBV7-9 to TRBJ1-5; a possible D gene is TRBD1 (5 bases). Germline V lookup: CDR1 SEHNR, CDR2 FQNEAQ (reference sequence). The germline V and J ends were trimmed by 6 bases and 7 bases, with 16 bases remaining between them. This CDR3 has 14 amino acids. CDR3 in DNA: TGTGCCAGCAGTCTGGGGGGAAGGGGACAGCCCCAGCATTTT. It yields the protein CASSLGGRGQPQHF.

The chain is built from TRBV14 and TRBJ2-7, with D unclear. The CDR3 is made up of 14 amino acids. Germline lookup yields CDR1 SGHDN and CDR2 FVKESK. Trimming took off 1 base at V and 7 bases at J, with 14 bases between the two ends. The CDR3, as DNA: TGTGCCAGCAGCCAAGTCTTGGGATTGGGTGAGCAGTACTTC. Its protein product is CASSQVLGLGEQYF.

CDR3 DNA: TGTGCCAGCAGTTACGGGGCAGCCGATGGCAATGAGCAGTTCTTC. As protein: CASSYGAADGNEQFF. The V gene is TRBV6-6, the J gene TRBJ2-1, with a tentative D call TRBD1 (5 bases). In germline, CDR1 is MNHNY, CDR2 SVGAGI (reference sequence). The ends were cut back, 2 bases at V and 6 bases at J, with 14 bases in the middle. There are 15 residues in the CDR3.

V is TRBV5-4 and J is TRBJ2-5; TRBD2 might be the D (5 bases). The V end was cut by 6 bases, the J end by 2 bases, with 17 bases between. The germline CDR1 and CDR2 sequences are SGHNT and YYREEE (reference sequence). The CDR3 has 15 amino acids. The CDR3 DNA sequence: TGTGCCAGCACCCCTTCGAGCGGTATTCAAGAGACCCAGTACTTC. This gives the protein CASTPSSGIQETQYF. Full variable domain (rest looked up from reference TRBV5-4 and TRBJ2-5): ETGVTQSPTHLIKTRGQQVTLRCSSQSGHNTVSWYQQALGQGPQFIFQYYREEENGRGNFPPRFSGLQFPNYSSELNVNALELDDSALYLCASTPSSGIQETQYFGPGTRLLVL.

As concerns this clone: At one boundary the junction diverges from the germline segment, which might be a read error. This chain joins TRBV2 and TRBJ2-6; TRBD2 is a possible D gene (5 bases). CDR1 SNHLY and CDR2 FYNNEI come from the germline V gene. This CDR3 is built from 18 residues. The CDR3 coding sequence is TGTGCCAGCAGTTGGGAGCGGCCGCGTAACTCTGAGGCCAACGTCCTGACTTTC. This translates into CASSWERPRNSEANVLTF.

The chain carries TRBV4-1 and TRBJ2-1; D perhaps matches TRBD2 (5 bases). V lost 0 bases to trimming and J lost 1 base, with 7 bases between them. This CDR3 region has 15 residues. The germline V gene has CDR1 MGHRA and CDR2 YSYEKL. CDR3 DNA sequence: TGCGCCAGCAGCCAAGAGAGGGCTTCCTACAATGAGCAGTTCTTC. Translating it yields CASSQERASYNEQFF.

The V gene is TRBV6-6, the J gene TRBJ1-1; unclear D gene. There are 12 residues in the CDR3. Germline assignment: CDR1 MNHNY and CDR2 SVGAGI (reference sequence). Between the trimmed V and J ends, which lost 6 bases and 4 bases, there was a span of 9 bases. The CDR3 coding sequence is TGTGCCAGCAGCCGAAGAGGCACTGAAGCTTTCTTT. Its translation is CASSRRGTEAFF.

The CDR3 bases are TGTGCCAGCAGCTTCCGGGACAGGATCCCGATTGGTGGCTACACCTTC. Protein product: CASSFRDRIPIGGYTF. The V gene is TRBV5-6, the J gene TRBJ1-2; 8 bases fit TRBD1. The CDR3 has 16 amino acids. Germline lookup yields CDR1 SGHDT and CDR2 YYEEEE. J was trimmed by 7 bases and V by 2 bases; bases with no gene match: 13.

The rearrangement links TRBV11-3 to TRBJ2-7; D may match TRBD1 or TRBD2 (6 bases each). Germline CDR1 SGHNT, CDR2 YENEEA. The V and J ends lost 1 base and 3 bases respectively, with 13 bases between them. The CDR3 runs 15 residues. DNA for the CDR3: TGTGCCAGCAGCTTAGCAGGAGGGGGAGGCTACGAGCAGTACTTC. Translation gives CASSLAGGGGYEQYF.

CDR3 amino acids: CASSLSSPLSANEQFF. Here the CDR3 DNA reads TGTGCCAGCAGTTTGTCCAGCCCATTAAGCGCCAATGAGCAGTTCTTC. The chain carries TRBV2 and TRBJ2-1; no clear D. The V gene lost 5 bases and the J gene lost 6 bases, with 20 bases spanning the gap. This CDR3 has 16 residues. Germline assignment: CDR1 SNHLY and CDR2 FYNNEI.

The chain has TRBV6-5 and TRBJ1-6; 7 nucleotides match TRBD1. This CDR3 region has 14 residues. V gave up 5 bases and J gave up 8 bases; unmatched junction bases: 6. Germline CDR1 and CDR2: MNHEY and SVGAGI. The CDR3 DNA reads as TGTGCCAGCAGTAACAGGGGATCGGATTCACCCCTCCACTTT. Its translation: CASSNRGSDSPLHF.

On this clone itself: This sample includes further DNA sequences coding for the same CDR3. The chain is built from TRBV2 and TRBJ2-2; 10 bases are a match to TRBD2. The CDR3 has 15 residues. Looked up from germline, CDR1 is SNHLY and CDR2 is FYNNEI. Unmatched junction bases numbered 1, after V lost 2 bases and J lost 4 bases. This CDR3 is CASSELAGATGELFF. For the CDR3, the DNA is TGTGCCAGCAGTGAACTAGCGGGAGCCACCGGGGAGCTGTTTTTT.

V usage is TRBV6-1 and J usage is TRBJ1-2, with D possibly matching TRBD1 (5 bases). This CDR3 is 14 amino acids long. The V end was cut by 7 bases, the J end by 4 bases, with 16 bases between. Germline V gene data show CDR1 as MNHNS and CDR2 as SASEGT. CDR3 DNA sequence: TGTGCCAGCATTACATTTGGAGGGACCTATGGCTACACCTTC. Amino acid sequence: CASITFGGTYGYTF.

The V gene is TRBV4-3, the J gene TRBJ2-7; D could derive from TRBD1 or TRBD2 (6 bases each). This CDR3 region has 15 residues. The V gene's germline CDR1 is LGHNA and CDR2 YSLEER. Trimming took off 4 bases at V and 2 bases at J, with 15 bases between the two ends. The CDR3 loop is CASSPNPGAPYEQYF. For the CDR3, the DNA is TGCGCCAGCAGCCCCAACCCGGGGGCGCCCTACGAGCAGTACTTC.

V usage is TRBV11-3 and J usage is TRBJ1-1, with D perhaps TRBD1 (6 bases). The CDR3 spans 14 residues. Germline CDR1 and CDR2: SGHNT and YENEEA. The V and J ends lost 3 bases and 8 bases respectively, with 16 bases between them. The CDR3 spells CASSFDGQRGEAFF. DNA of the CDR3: TGTGCCAGCAGCTTCGACGGACAGAGGGGCGAAGCTTTCTTT.